What follows are 5 T cell receptor beta chains derived from one specimen sequenced in a study of CD8 T cells in ankylosing spondylitis. TCRdb re-called the 5' RACE reads with MiXCR, one entry per CDR3 protein. The sample consists of approximately 88,000 distinct CDR3 sequences, roughly 8.8% of them appearing once. The sample comprised blood, either unsorted or a sorted T cell fraction (not recorded which). The receptors shown here come from a male donor with ankylosing spondylitis or in good health (not recorded which).

This clonotype was seen at least ten times. The chain recombines TRBV5-4 with TRBJ2-1; 7 nucleotides line up with TRBD2. V lost 2 bases and J lost 1; bases outside the gene matches: 6. The germline V gene encodes CDR1 SGHNT and CDR2 YYREEE (reference sequence). There are 16 residues in the CDR3. This CDR3 is CASSLGMGGSYNEQFF. The CDR3 bases are TGTGCCAGCAGCTTAGGGATGGGGGGGTCCTACAATGAGCAGTTCTTC.

This clonotype has just a few counts. The rearrangement joins TRBV5-1 to TRBJ1-2, with 7 nucleotides matching TRBD1. This CDR3 is 15 amino acids long. With V trimmed by 0 bases and J by 8 bases, 10 bases remained unmatched. The germline V gene has CDR1 SGHRS and CDR2 YFSETQ. The CDR3, as DNA: TGCGCCAGCAGCTTGGCGGACAGGATGTCGGGGGGCTACACCTTC. Amino acids: CASSLADRMSGGYTF.

This clonotype was picked up many times. The chain recombines TRBV29-1 with TRBJ2-2, with TRBD1 matching 12 bases. The CDR3 runs to 15 residues. Germline values: CDR1 SQVTM, CDR2 ANQGSEA. The J segment lost 6 bases and the V segment lost 7 bases, leaving 9 bases of the junction unmatched. The CDR3: CSDVTGTGGSGELFF. CDR3 bases: TGCAGCGACGTTACCGGGACAGGGGGCTCCGGGGAGCTGTTTTTT.

This clonotype was observed a few times. The rearrangement links TRBV19 to TRBJ2-1; D is uncertain. Germline CDR1 and CDR2: LNHDA and SQIVND (reference sequence). The CDR3 has 13 residues. Trimming stripped 10 bases from V and 4 bases from J, with 14 bases between. The DNA of the CDR3 is TGTGCCACCAACGGGTACTCGTACAATGAGCAGTTCTTC. Its translation: CATNGYSYNEQFF.

This clonotype was recorded at least ten times. The chain is built from TRBV7-2 and TRBJ2-2, with D unresolved. Trimming shortened V by 4 bases and J by 3 bases, and 9 bases separated the two germline ends. CDR1 is SGHTA and CDR2 is FQGNSA in the germline V gene. This CDR3 has 14 amino acids. CDR3 loop: CASSYQSDTGELFF. In nucleotides, the CDR3 is TGTGCCAGCAGCTACCAGAGCGACACCGGGGAGCTGTTTTTT.